This T cell receptor (beta chain) was documented in a study of CD4 and CD8 cells across lung adenocarcinoma regions. A single record per CDR3 protein comes from TCRdb applying MiXCR to the PCR reads. Here the sample spans 9,500 to 15,000 distinct CDR3 sequences, more than 45% being singletons. Germline values: CDR1 MGHRA, CDR2 YSYEKL. The CDR3 sequence is 18 residues long. A remark on this clonotype: Germline and junction disagree at one end, which may indicate a read error.

This clonotype was sampled from a female donor with lung adenocarcinoma. The CD4 and CD8 labels of this study may be unreliable. Material: CD8+ T cells from the margin of a lung tumor. This chain joins TRBV4-1 and TRBJ2-3; TRBD2 is a possible D gene (7 bases). The CDR3 region is CASSQAEGGGRGKDTQYF. In DNA, the CDR3 is TGCGCCAGCAGCCAAGCGGAGGGGGGGGGCCGAGGCAAAGATACCCAGTATTTC.